These 19 T cell receptor beta chains share one sample of origin, sequenced in a study of blood T cells in healthy people across ages. Primers used in a second PCR of roughly 7 to 11 cycles were a sample-barcoded 5' primer and a J-beta primer mix. TCRdb re-called the 5' RACE reads with MiXCR, one entry per CDR3 protein. Found here are approximately 1,000,000 distinct CDR3 sequences, around two fifths of them singletons; the top ten hold around 14%. The sequencing input was blood. These receptors all stem from a man in his late teens or twenties in good health.

This clonotype was seen only a few times. The chain recombines TRBV9 with TRBJ1-2; 9 nucleotides line up with TRBD1. Germline CDR1 is SGDLS and CDR2 is YYNGEE. Losses at the gene ends were 6 bases for V and 8 bases for J; bases not matched to a gene: 14. The CDR3 runs 15 residues. CDR3 coding DNA: TGTGCCAGCACCACGGGGGACAGGGAGGGTAAGGGCTACACCTTC. Protein: CASTTGDREGKGYTF.

This clonotype has only a few counts. This chain joins TRBV28 and TRBJ1-1, with D unclear. Trimming shortened V by 1 base and J by 7 bases, and 7 bases separated the two germline ends. The germline V gene encodes CDR1 MDHEN and CDR2 SYDVKM. CDR3 length: 12 residues. DNA of the CDR3: TGTGCCAGCAGTTTATTCCCCTGTGAAGCTTTCTTT. This codes for CASSLFPCEAFF. Supplemented by reference TRBV28 and TRBJ1-1, the full variable domain reads DVKVTQSSRYLVKRTGEKVFLECVQDMDHENMFWYRQDPGLGLRLIYFSYDVKMKEKGDIPEGYSVSREKKERFSLILESASTNQTSMYLCASSLFPCEAFFGQGTRLTVV.

A single count supports this clonotype. V gene TRBV9 combines with J gene TRBJ2-5; D not resolved. CDR3 length equals 14 residues. V gave up 3 bases and J gave up 11 bases, with 20 bases separating them. Germline V gives CDR1 SGDLS, CDR2 YYNGEE. CDR3 protein: CASSAVTVGNEQYF. Written as DNA, the CDR3 is TGTGCCAGCAGCGCCGTAACGGTTGGGAATGAGCAGTACTTC.

The V gene is TRBV6-5, the J gene TRBJ1-2; tentatively, D is TRBD1 (6 bases). CDR1 is MNHEY, CDR2 SVGAGI, per germline. Trimming stripped 4 bases from V and 4 bases from J, with 10 bases between. The CDR3 runs to 13 residues. In nucleotides, the CDR3 is TGTGCCAGCAGTTTCCAGGGGCGCTATGGCTACACCTTC. It translates to CASSFQGRYGYTF.

This chain connects TRBV4-1 to TRBJ2-2, with unresolved D. Germline CDR1 is MGHRA and CDR2 is YSYEKL. V was trimmed by 4 bases and J by 7 bases, leaving 10 bases between them. The CDR3 contains 13 residues. The CDR3 region is CASSLRGDGELFF. The CDR3 DNA reads as TGCGCCAGCAGCCTCAGAGGTGACGGGGAGCTGTTTTTT.

About this clonotype itself: This may come from a read error, since a much larger clone is one base off. The CDR3 here is CASSPRPTADTQYF. CDR3 sequence (DNA): TGTGCCAGCAGCCCCCGACCCACCGCAGATACGCAGTATTTT. The J gene is TRBJ2-3, the V gene TRBV3-1; D unresolved. CDR1 and CDR2 from the germline V gene are LGHDT and YNNKEL (reference sequence). Trimming removed 4 bases at V and 4 bases at J, with 12 bases between. CDR3 length: 14 residues.

As regards this clonotype: A read error may produce the germline difference seen at one junction end. The CDR3 DNA reads as TGCAGCGCTGAAGGACAGAACTCTGGAAACACCATATATTTT. It encodes CSAEGQNSGNTIYF. The J gene is TRBJ1-3, the V gene TRBV29-1, with D tentatively TRBD1 (6 bases). The CDR3 spans 14 residues. CDR1 and CDR2 (germline): SQVTM, ANQGSEA.

This clonotype showed up just a few times. The V call is TRBV4-3, the J call TRBJ2-1; D gene uncertain. In germline, CDR1 is LGHNA, CDR2 YSLEER. The CDR3 is made up of 16 amino acids. V was pared by 4 bases and J by 0 bases, with 13 bases between. CDR3 sequence (DNA): TGCGCCAGCAGCCGCCGGACGGAGCACTCCTACAATGAGCAGTTCTTC. It translates to CASSRRTEHSYNEQFF.

Remarks on this clonotype: Mismatch with germline at one junction end may stem from a read error. V usage is TRBV7-9 and J usage is TRBJ1-2; no clear D gene. CDR3 length: 13 amino acids. CDR1 is SEHNR and CDR2 is FQNEAQ in the germline V gene (reference sequence). The CDR3 DNA follows: TGTGCCAGCAGCTTTTCTCTGCGCTATGGCTGCACCTTC. This codes for CASSFSLRYGCTF.

This chain uses TRBV5-1 with TRBJ1-1; D unresolved. V dropped 1 base and J dropped 0 bases, with 10 bases sitting between them. The germline gives CDR1 SGHRS, CDR2 YFSETQ. This CDR3 region has 15 residues. CDR3 sequence: CASSLNRVMNTEAFF. The CDR3 nucleotides read TGCGCCAGCAGCTTGAACCGGGTCATGAACACTGAAGCTTTCTTT.

This chain joins TRBV9 and TRBJ1-1; D gene unclear. Germline loops: CDR1 SGDLS, CDR2 YYNGEE. Trimming cost V 2 bases and J 2 bases, with 13 bases left between them. This CDR3 comprises 15 residues. CDR3 DNA: TGTGCCAGCAGCGTTCGTCCGGGCTCCAACACTGAAGCTTTCTTT. Translated: CASSVRPGSNTEAFF.

The chain uses TRBV4-2 and TRBJ1-2; 7 positions agree with TRBD1. CDR3 length: 14 residues. V lost 0 bases to trimming and J lost 5 bases; unmatched junction nucleotides: 3. Germline V gene sequence: CDR1 LGHNA, CDR2 YNFKEQ. The CDR3 DNA is TGTGCCAGCAGCCAAGATGAACAGGGGTATGGCTACACCTTC. This encodes CASSQDEQGYGYTF.

The J gene is TRBJ2-7, the V gene TRBV4-3; no firm D call. The V and J ends lost 0 bases and 2 bases respectively, with 14 bases between them. Germline V gene lookup returns CDR1 LGHNA and CDR2 YSLEER. This CDR3 has 16 residues. CDR3 protein: CASSQDIRVGAYEQYF. The CDR3 DNA reads TGCGCCAGCAGCCAAGATATTAGGGTTGGGGCCTACGAGCAGTACTTC.

The rearrangement links TRBV3-1 to TRBJ2-1; D not resolved. The CDR3 loop spans 14 amino acids. Per the germline V gene, CDR1 is LGHDT and CDR2 is YNNKEL (reference sequence). Deletions cut 3 bases from V and 4 bases from J, with 10 bases between. Here the CDR3 reads CASSQTQQYNEQFF. The CDR3 coding sequence is TGTGCCAGCAGCCAGACGCAACAATACAATGAGCAGTTCTTC.

The genes are TRBV7-3 and TRBJ2-7; 8 bases agree with TRBD1. CDR1 is SGHTA and CDR2 is FQGTGA in the germline V gene. The CDR3 is made up of 14 amino acids. V shed 6 bases, J shed 7 bases, and the junction held 11 bases outside the gene matches. CDR3 residues: CASSPGTGMTEQYF. The CDR3 DNA reads as TGTGCCAGCAGTCCCGGGACAGGAATGACTGAGCAGTACTTC.

A few counts support this clonotype. The chain combines TRBV10-3 with TRBJ1-5; 10 positions agree with TRBD1. The CDR3 is 17 residues long. Germline V gene data show CDR1 as ENHRY and CDR2 as SYGVKD. With 3 bases clipped from V and 0 bases from J, the junction kept 5 bases outside the gene matches. The chain's CDR3 is CAISDPGQGYSNQPQHF. The DNA of the CDR3 is TGTGCCATCAGTGACCCGGGACAGGGGTATAGCAATCAGCCCCAGCATTTT.

For this clonotype: Mismatch with germline at one junction end may stem from a read error. DNA of the CDR3: TGCAGTGCTAGAGACACAGGTGGGAACACTGAAGTTTTCTTT. Its translation is CSARDTGGNTEVFF. V and J are TRBV20-1 and TRBJ1-1, with a weak D call TRBD1 (5 bases). The germline CDR1 and CDR2 sequences are DFQATT and SNEGSKA (reference sequence). This CDR3 spans 14 amino acids.

The V call is TRBV10-3, the J call TRBJ1-1; 11 bases map to TRBD1. The trim removed 8 bases at V and 5 bases at J, leaving 4 bases unmatched. CDR1 and CDR2 (germline): ENHRY, SYGVKD. The CDR3 length is 13 residues. The CDR3 DNA is TGTGCCATCTCGGACAGGGGGCGAACTGAAGCTTTCTTT. Translated: CAISDRGRTEAFF.

This clonotype was seen repeatedly, ten times or more. This may stem from a read error, because a much larger clone lies one nucleotide away. V is TRBV29-1 and J is TRBJ1-1; no firm D call. V dropped 7 bases and J dropped 4 bases, with 10 bases sitting between them. In germline, CDR1 is SQVTM, CDR2 ANQGSEA. This CDR3 has 11 residues. This chain's CDR3 is CSGVYSTEAFF. CDR3 nucleotides: TGCAGCGGTGTATACAGCACTGAAGCTTTCTTT.